This TCR beta chain was obtained from a study of T cells after yellow fever vaccination. About the study: Low-cell-number fractions were prepared with SMART-Seq v4 Ultra Low Input. Regarding the study as a whole: On re-exposure, the response was weaker but peaked faster, at day 5 versus 15. Relatively few clonotypes were ones that appeared in both CD4 and CD8 compartments.

Synthesis of TCR cDNA relied on 5'RACE template switching, which attached a universal primer site and UMIs. MiXCR, applied by TCRdb to the 5' RACE reads, yields one record per CDR3 protein. The table lists tens of thousands of distinct CDR3 sequences, more than 5.5% of them singletons. This clonotype showed up many times. Its antigen is unknown. The sequencing used CD8+ T cells sorted from PBMCs, collected about 5 days after the first yellow fever vaccination. The receptor comes from a young man who received the YFV17D yellow fever vaccine.

The CDR3, as DNA: TGCGCCAGCCAGGGACTCTCGAACACTGAAGCTTTCTTT. It yields the protein CASQGLSNTEAFF. The rearrangement joins TRBV5-1 to TRBJ1-1; possibly TRBD1 for D (5 bases). CDR3 length: 13 residues. Per the germline V gene, CDR1 is SGHRS and CDR2 is YFSETQ. V was clipped by 7 bases and J by 1 base, with 11 bases between them.